Below are 32 T cell receptor beta chains sequenced from a single sample in a study of blood T cell repertoires in COVID-19 (dated by TCRdb to 2020 to 2022). Libraries came from the immunoSEQ multiplex PCR assay. Entries here come from immuneACCESS through TCRdb and include only in-frame sequences with V and J called. Some clones fail to appear in such tables; in the studies checked, an unresolved V gene covers under half of the shortfall, and the cause of the remainder is unknown. Present in this sample are some 120,000 clones, around nine tenths of which were seen just once. Clones ranked in the top ten supply about 1% of the sample. The sequenced material came from peripheral blood. All receptors come from a woman of 80 years or more with acute or convalescent COVID-19.

The J gene is TRBJ2-1, the V gene TRBV12-3 or TRBV12-4; D is perhaps TRBD2 (6 bases). The V gene lost 3 bases and the J gene lost 4 bases, with 7 bases spanning the gap. The CDR3 runs 13 residues. CDR3 DNA sequence: TGTGCCAGCAGTTTCGGGGGTTACAATGAGCAGTTCTTC. It specifies CASSFGGYNEQFF.

V and J are TRBV5-1 and TRBJ2-3; TRBD2 aligns across 11 bases. Germline trimming cut 4 bases from V and 1 base from J; bases unmatched to any gene: 8. The CDR3 runs to 17 residues. CDR1 and CDR2 (germline): SGHRS, YFSETQ. In DNA, the CDR3 is TGCGCCAGCAGCCCGGGTCTAGCGGGAGGACGCACAGATACGCAGTATTTT. Amino acid sequence: CASSPGLAGGRTDTQYF.

The rearrangement links TRBV5-1 to TRBJ1-2, with D possibly matching TRBD1 (5 bases). Germline V gene sequence: CDR1 SGHRS, CDR2 YFSETQ. V lost 2 bases, J lost 8 bases, and 16 bases lay in between. The CDR3 is made up of 14 amino acids. CDR3 loop: CASSFQSGEGGYTF. The DNA of the CDR3 is TGCGCCAGCAGCTTTCAATCGGGGGAGGGAGGCTACACCTTC.

V gene TRBV9 combines with J gene TRBJ1-2; 9 bases match TRBD1. The CDR3 extends over 15 amino acids. Germline values: CDR1 SGDLS, CDR2 YYNGEE. Trimming removed 5 bases from V and 2 bases from J; junction bases left unmatched: 7. The CDR3 DNA sequence: TGTGCCAGCAGTGAAACCGGGACAGGGAACTATGGCTACACCTTC. It specifies CASSETGTGNYGYTF. Combining the CDR3 with reference TRBV9 and TRBJ1-2 gives the whole variable domain DSGVTQTPKHLITATGQRVTLRCSPRSGDLSVYWYQQSLDQGLQFLIQYYNGEERAKGNILERFSAQQFPDLHSELNLSSLELGDSALYFCASSETGTGNYGYTFGSGTRLTVV.

The CDR3 spells CASSQARQNTIYF. Here the CDR3 DNA reads TGTGCCAGCAGCCAAGCCCGACAAAACACCATATATTTT. This chain uses TRBV3-1 (or the pseudogene TRBV3-2) with TRBJ1-3; D uncertain. Looked up from germline, CDR1 is LGHDT and CDR2 is YNNKEL (reference sequence). Trimming shortened V by 1 base and J by 6 bases, and 7 bases separated the two germline ends. The CDR3 sequence is 13 residues long.

The gene calls are TRBV5-1 and TRBJ2-3; no clear D gene. V lost 5 bases and J 2 bases, leaving 15 bases between the germline ends. CDR3 length: 15 residues. CDR1 is SGHRS, CDR2 YFSETQ, per germline. The CDR3 here is CASRPTPLSTDTQYF. In nucleotides, the CDR3 is TGCGCCAGCAGACCCACACCCCTCTCCACAGATACGCAGTATTTT.

The rearrangement joins TRBV4-3 to TRBJ2-1, with 10 positions matching TRBD2. The CDR3 is 15 residues long. Germline CDR1 LGHNA, CDR2 YSLEER. V was pared by 4 bases and J by 4 bases, with 4 bases of the junction left unmatched. CDR3 protein: CASSRTSGVYNEQFF. The CDR3 DNA sequence: TGCGCCAGCAGCCGAACTAGCGGGGTTTACAATGAGCAGTTCTTC.

V is TRBV20-1 and J is TRBJ2-2, with TRBD1 matching 7 bases. Germline lookup yields CDR1 DFQATT and CDR2 SNEGSKA (reference sequence). V trimming: 3 bases; J trimming: 0 bases; junction bases outside the gene matches: 4. This CDR3 region has 15 residues. CDR3 in amino acids: CSASSGTANTGELFF. CDR3 coding DNA: TGCAGTGCTAGTTCCGGGACAGCGAACACCGGGGAGCTGTTTTTT.

This chain joins TRBV6-2 or TRBV6-3 and TRBJ1-6, with a weak D call TRBD1 (6 bases). Deletions cut 0 bases from V and 7 bases from J, with 13 bases between. The CDR3 is made up of 16 amino acids. Germline CDR1 MNHEY, CDR2 SVGEGT. This CDR3 reads CASSYSSTGSNSPLHF. Written as DNA, the CDR3 is TGTGCCAGCAGTTACTCATCGACAGGATCAAATTCACCCCTCCACTTT.

This clone was recorded once. V is TRBV11-3 and J is TRBJ2-1; 14 nucleotides agree with TRBD2. The J segment lost 8 bases and the V segment lost 5 bases, leaving 8 bases of the junction unmatched. The CDR3 is 16 amino acids. Germline values: CDR1 SGHNT, CDR2 YENEEA. CDR3 in DNA: TGTGCCAGCAGCACCCGACTAGCGGGAGGGAGCGATGAGCAGTTCTTC. Its protein is CASSTRLAGGSDEQFF.

The rearrangement joins TRBV18 to TRBJ1-1; perhaps TRBD1 as D (6 bases). Germline V gene lookup returns CDR1 KGHSH and CDR2 LQKENI. V was cut by 5 bases and J by 1 base, with 8 bases left in between. This CDR3 is built from 13 residues. CDR3 DNA sequence: TGTGCCAGCTCAGTACAGGGGAACACTGAAGCTTTCTTT. It yields the protein CASSVQGNTEAFF.

The chain joins TRBV7-3 to TRBJ2-2, with D possibly TRBD1 on 6 matching bases. Trimming cost V 0 bases and J 3 bases, with 8 bases left between them. This CDR3 is 15 amino acids long. Looked up from germline, CDR1 is SGHTA and CDR2 is FQGTGA. The CDR3 DNA sequence: TGTGCCAGCAGCTTAACAGGACAGCACACCGGGGAGCTGTTTTTT. It yields the protein CASSLTGQHTGELFF.

The chain joins TRBV15 to TRBJ1-4; 9 nucleotides match TRBD1. The CDR3 is 17 amino acids. Germline-derived CDR1 and CDR2 are LNHNV and YYDKDF (reference sequence). V trimming: 3 bases; J trimming: 8 bases; junction bases outside the gene matches: 13. CDR3 nucleotide sequence: TGTGCCACCAGCAGGGGTCTTGGAGGGGACAGGGACGAAAAACTGTTTTTT. It translates to CATSRGLGGDRDEKLFF.

V usage is TRBV2 and J usage is TRBJ1-2; the D is unclear. CDR1 SNHLY and CDR2 FYNNEI come from the germline V gene. The V end lost 2 bases, the J end lost 5 bases, and 9 bases lay between the germline ends. The CDR3 is made up of 13 amino acids. The CDR3 reads CASSEWQDYGYTF. The CDR3, as DNA: TGTGCCAGCAGTGAATGGCAGGATTATGGCTACACCTTC.

The chain uses TRBV3-1 (or the pseudogene TRBV3-2) and TRBJ2-7, with 7 bases fitting TRBD2. Trimming at V came to 4 bases and at J to 1 base, leaving 7 bases not matched to a gene. Germline loops: CDR1 LGHDT, CDR2 YNNKEL (reference sequence). This CDR3 comprises 15 residues. For the CDR3, the DNA is TGTGCCAGCAGCCCAGCCGGGACTAAATCCTACGAGCAGTACTTC. Residues: CASSPAGTKSYEQYF.

This rearrangement joins TRBV27 to TRBJ2-1; D remains unclear. Trimming shortened V by 3 bases and J by 4 bases, and 10 bases separated the two germline ends. In germline, CDR1 is MNHEY, CDR2 SMNVEV (reference sequence). The CDR3 loop spans 14 amino acids. CDR3 nucleotide sequence: TGTGCCAGCAGTTTCACTTCCTTTTACAATGAGCAGTTCTTC. Amino acid sequence: CASSFTSFYNEQFF.

This clone was seen only a few times. V gene TRBV10-3 combines with J gene TRBJ1-2; D is uncertain. Germline V lookup: CDR1 ENHRY, CDR2 SYGVKD. Trimming shortened V by 4 bases and J by 8 bases, and 14 bases separated the two germline ends. The CDR3 is 13 residues long. In nucleotides, the CDR3 is TGTGCCATCAGTGGCGCCGCGGGGTACGGCTACACCTTC. This gives the protein CAISGAAGYGYTF.

The chain links TRBV23-1 to TRBJ2-2; 8 nucleotides line up with TRBD1. TRBV23-1 is an ORF, and what it does is uncertain. This CDR3 spans 16 amino acids. Losses at the gene ends were 3 bases for V and 5 bases for J; bases not matched to a gene: 8. The CDR3 reads CASSQGGQGGTGELFF. The CDR3 region has the DNA TGCGCCAGCAGTCAGGGAGGACAGGGAGGTACCGGGGAGCTGTTTTTT.

CDR3 region: CASSYPGLVSNEQFF. CDR3 nucleotide sequence: TGTGCCAGCAGTTATCCTGGACTAGTTAGCAATGAGCAGTTCTTC. This rearrangement joins TRBV7-9 to TRBJ2-1, with 7 bases that match TRBD2. The J segment lost 6 bases and the V segment lost 6 bases, leaving 11 bases of the junction unmatched. CDR3 size: 15 residues. Per germline, CDR1 SEHNR and CDR2 FQNEAQ (reference sequence).

The sample holds a few counts of this clone. The V call is TRBV6-5, the J call TRBJ1-3, with D hard to call. CDR3 length: 16 residues. Germline CDR1 reads MNHEY; CDR2 reads SVGAGI. Deletions cut 4 bases from V and 0 bases from J, with 13 bases between. CDR3 region: CASSLDGKISGNTIYF. CDR3 nucleotides: TGTGCCAGCAGTTTGGACGGGAAGATCTCTGGAAACACCATATATTTT.

This clone was picked up a small number of times. The V gene is TRBV28, the J gene TRBJ1-5, with D perhaps matching TRBD1 (5 bases). This CDR3 spans 14 amino acids. CDR1 and CDR2 from the germline V gene are MDHEN and SYDVKM. V was cut by 4 bases and J by 5 bases, with 12 bases left in between. Here the CDR3 reads CASSYRQGHQPQHF. CDR3 sequence (DNA): TGTGCCAGCAGTTACCGGCAGGGTCATCAGCCCCAGCATTTT.

The chain is built from TRBV5-6 and TRBJ2-5; D might be TRBD2 (5 bases). Germline assignment: CDR1 SGHDT and CDR2 YYEEEE. The CDR3 has 14 residues. The V end lost 0 bases, the J end lost 7 bases, and 13 bases lay between the germline ends. This CDR3 reads CASSLGLGRGTQYF. In DNA form, the CDR3 reads TGTGCCAGCAGCTTGGGGTTGGGTCGGGGGACCCAGTACTTC.

The J gene is TRBJ2-5, the V gene TRBV5-1; 11 bases agree with TRBD2. Germline CDR1 reads SGHRS; CDR2 reads YFSETQ. The CDR3 runs 13 residues. J was trimmed by 5 bases and V by 3 bases; bases with no gene match: 0. The CDR3 nucleotides are TGCGCCAGCAGCTGGACTAGCGGGGAGACCCAGTACTTC. Protein sequence: CASSWTSGETQYF.

The chain combines TRBV5-1 with TRBJ1-2; TRBD1 matches 7 bases. This CDR3 has 14 residues. CDR1 and CDR2 (germline): SGHRS, YFSETQ. With V trimmed by 0 bases and J by 4 bases, 3 bases remained unmatched. The CDR3 DNA sequence: TGCGCCAGCAGCTTGGAGCAGGGGGGCTATGGCTACACCTTC. The encoded protein is CASSLEQGGYGYTF.

The J gene is TRBJ1-2, the V gene TRBV11-2; possible D gene TRBD1, 5 bases. The CDR3 spans 17 residues. The germline CDR1 and CDR2 sequences are SGHAT and FQNNGV. V was trimmed by 5 bases and J by 1 base, leaving 20 bases between them. The CDR3, as DNA: TGTGCCAGCAGCGTAACCGGGAGGAGAGGGGTTAACTATGGCTACACCTTC. It codes for CASSVTGRRGVNYGYTF.

V is TRBV18 and J is TRBJ1-5; the D is unclear. The CDR3 spans 16 residues. Germline CDR1 reads KGHSH; CDR2 reads LQKENI. V shed 6 bases and J shed 4 bases, with 19 bases lying between them. CDR3 in amino acids: CASSLKEGSKNQPQHF. Written as DNA, the CDR3 is TGTGCCAGCTCCCTCAAAGAGGGTTCGAAAAATCAGCCCCAGCATTTT.

This chain's CDR3 is CASSIMGRGEKLFF. CDR3 DNA: TGTGCCAGTAGTATTATGGGAAGGGGTGAAAAACTGTTTTTT. The rearrangement uses TRBV19 and TRBJ1-4; weak D call: TRBD1 (5 bases). Trimming took 3 bases from V and 7 from J, leaving 12 bases between them. This CDR3 is 14 amino acids long. CDR1 LNHDA and CDR2 SQIVND come from the germline V gene (reference sequence).

The V call is TRBV19, the J call TRBJ2-7, with TRBD1 matching 11 bases. The germline gives CDR1 LNHDA, CDR2 SQIVND (reference sequence). Trimming removed 4 bases from V and 3 bases from J; junction bases left unmatched: 5. The CDR3 consists of 15 residues. The CDR3 nucleotides read TGTGCCAGTAGTACATCCGGGACAGGGGGCTACGAGCAGTACTTC. It codes for CASSTSGTGGYEQYF. The variable domain in full, completed from reference TRBV19 and TRBJ2-7, reads DGGITQSPKYLFRKEGQNVTLSCEQNLNHDAMYWYRQDPGQGLRLIYYSQIVNDFQKGDIAEGYSVSREKKESFPLTVTSAQKNPTAFYLCASSTSGTGGYEQYFGPGTRLTVT.

Written as DNA, the CDR3 is TGTGCCACCAGCACCTTACCCCGGACTAGCGGGGGATACACAGATACGCAGTATTTT. Its translation is CATSTLPRTSGGYTDTQYF. The chain is built from TRBV15 and TRBJ2-3, with 13 bases that match TRBD2. From germline, CDR1 is LNHNV and CDR2 YYDKDF (reference sequence). The CDR3 consists of 19 residues. The ends lost 4 bases at V and 2 bases at J; junction bases unmatched: 12.

J is TRBJ2-1 and V is TRBV28, with 10 bases matching TRBD2. Germline V gene data show CDR1 as MDHEN and CDR2 as SYDVKM. This CDR3 spans 15 amino acids. The V and J ends lost 4 bases and 8 bases, in that order; junction bases with no gene match: 8. The CDR3 region is CASSSGASGSYEQFF. CDR3 coding DNA: TGTGCCAGCAGTTCCGGCGCTAGCGGGAGTTATGAGCAGTTCTTC.

V and J are TRBV7-8 and TRBJ2-7, with 7 positions matching TRBD1. Trimming took 5 bases from V and 4 from J; bases not matched to a gene: 8. CDR3 length: 14 residues. Germline V gene lookup returns CDR1 SGHVS and CDR2 FQNEAQ. This chain's CDR3 is CASSTPGQMYEQYF. CDR3 in DNA: TGTGCCAGCAGCACACCGGGACAGATGTACGAGCAGTACTTC.

The rearrangement links TRBV19 to TRBJ2-7, with a possible D match to TRBD1 (6 bases). Looked up from germline, CDR1 is LNHDA and CDR2 is SQIVND (reference sequence). This CDR3 region has 12 residues. V lost 5 bases, J lost 6 bases, and 11 bases lay in between. This CDR3 reads CASSFLRGEQYF. The CDR3 bases are TGTGCCAGTAGTTTCCTCAGGGGCGAGCAGTACTTC.